Shown below are 9 T cell receptor beta chains from a single sample sequenced in a study of T-cell reconstitution after alpha-beta-depleted transplantation in children. A library of TCRbeta sequences, prepared with unique molecular identifiers, was generated. TCRdb itself ran the PCR reads through MiXCR, one entry per CDR3 protein. The repertoire consists of 450,000 to 600,000 distinct CDR3 sequences, with approximately 30% occurring once and the leading ten covering around 2.4%. This specimen consisted of PBMCs from the stem cell graft donor, obtained from the stem cell graft. These receptors were obtained from a human donor who donated a stem cell graft to a child with aplastic anemia.

A few counts support this clonotype. The chain uses TRBV2 and TRBJ1-5; TRBD1 aligns across 7 bases. Germline CDR1 reads SNHLY; CDR2 reads FYNNEI. The CDR3 runs 13 residues. J was trimmed by 7 bases and V by 5 bases; bases with no gene match: 5. The CDR3 DNA reads TGTGCCAGCAGTCAGACAGGGAACCAGCCCCAGCATTTT. Its translation: CASSQTGNQPQHF.

This clonotype was counted between two and nine times. CDR3 bases: TGCAGTGCTCGTTCAGGGGTAACTAACTATGGCTACACCTTC. Translating gives CSARSGVTNYGYTF. The chain has TRBV20-1 and TRBJ1-2; the D gene is possibly TRBD1 (6 bases). Trimming removed 5 bases from V and 0 bases from J, with 13 bases in between. The CDR3 covers 14 residues. Germline CDR1 and CDR2: DFQATT and SNEGSKA (reference sequence).

J is TRBJ2-6 and V is TRBV5-1, with D possibly being TRBD1 or TRBD2 (5 bases each). The CDR3 length is 18 residues. V dropped 1 base and J dropped 0 bases, with 14 bases sitting between them. The V gene's germline CDR1 is SGHRS and CDR2 YFSETQ. The CDR3 DNA reads TGCGCCAGCAGCTTGTTGGGGGTTATCCTCTCTGGGGCCAACGTCCTGACTTTC. This translates into CASSLLGVILSGANVLTF. Full variable domain (missing parts from reference TRBV5-1 and TRBJ2-6): KAGVTQTPRYLIKTRGQQVTLSCSPISGHRSVSWYQQTPGQGLQFLFEYFSETQRNKGNFPGRFSGRQFSNSRSEMNVSTLELGDSALYLCASSLLGVILSGANVLTFGAGSRLTVL.

The chain links TRBV10-2 to TRBJ1-4; D is perhaps TRBD1 (5 bases). V was clipped by 8 bases and J by 10 bases, with 17 bases between them. CDR1 and CDR2 from the germline V gene are WSHSY and SAAADI. The CDR3 contains 13 residues. Here the CDR3 reads CASDDSPSGKLFF. CDR3 sequence (DNA): TGCGCCAGCGACGACAGCCCATCTGGAAAACTGTTTTTT.

This clonotype showed up just a few times. V and J are TRBV28 and TRBJ2-4, with 7 bases aligning to TRBD2. This CDR3 comprises 12 residues. Germline lookup yields CDR1 MDHEN and CDR2 SYDVKM. V lost 4 bases and J lost 7; bases outside the gene matches: 1. For the CDR3, the DNA is TGTGCCAGCAGTTCGGGGGGTAACATTCAGTACTTC. Its translation is CASSSGGNIQYF.

This clonotype came up a few times. The rearrangement links TRBV12-3 or TRBV12-4 to TRBJ1-5, with D possibly TRBD1 on 5 matching bases. This CDR3 comprises 13 residues. Trimming stripped 8 bases from V and 6 bases from J, with 14 bases between. CDR3 nucleotides: TGTGCCAGCCAGGGAGTGGGCTCTCAGCCCCAGCATTTT. Translation gives CASQGVGSQPQHF.

The rearrangement joins TRBV5-6 to TRBJ1-3, with a possible D match to TRBD1 (5 bases). Germline V gene data show CDR1 as SGHDT and CDR2 as YYEEEE. Trimming left V 4 bases short and J 0 bases short, with 14 bases between. The CDR3 is 16 amino acids. The DNA of the CDR3 is TGTGCCAGCAGCCACCGACAGTCGTACTCTGGAAACACCATATATTTT. This encodes CASSHRQSYSGNTIYF.

This chain joins TRBV12-3 or TRBV12-4 and TRBJ2-3, with D unresolved. CDR3 length: 15 residues. V was cut by 6 bases and J by 0 bases, with 13 bases left in between. CDR3 coding DNA: TGTGCCAGCAGAACCACTAAAATGAGCACAGATACGCAGTATTTT. Translated, it gives CASRTTKMSTDTQYF.

This sequence joins TRBV5-6 and TRBJ2-7; TRBD2 matches at 10 bases. The CDR3 has 13 amino acids. Germline V gene data show CDR1 as SGHDT and CDR2 as YYEEEE. Trimming at V came to 2 bases and at J to 6 bases, leaving 2 bases not matched to a gene. The CDR3 here is CASSFSSGSEQYV. In DNA, the CDR3 is TGTGCCAGCAGCTTCTCTAGCGGGAGCGAGCAGTACGTC.